These T cell receptor beta chains were read from a single sample in a study of cytotoxic CD8 clonotypes in ibrutinib-treated CLL. The repertoire was sequenced with immunoSEQ multiplex PCR; TCRdb's copy has only in-frame clones and lacks some. The repertoire holds 52,000 or so clones, around four fifths seen once, with roughly 21% in the top ten. Sequencing used PBMCs, obtained after 24 months of ibrutinib treatment. Receptor source: a human donor with chronic lymphocytic leukemia. The CDR3 runs from the conserved cysteine through the conserved F or W. The order of the fields is J gene, clone size, D gene, V gene, CDR3 DNA, CDR3 protein. A D gene is named only where the DNA matches it firmly. The listing skips clone size in some rows; elsewhere it reads once, few, many or a size class.

j_gene: TRBJ2-7; abundance: few; d_gene: .; v_gene: TRBV5-6; CDR3nt: TGTGCCAGCAGCTCCTATACCTCCATCTCCTACGAGCAGTACTTC; CDR3aa: CASSSYTSISYEQYF
j_gene: TRBJ2-3; abundance: .; d_gene: TRBD2; v_gene: TRBV28; CDR3nt: TGTGCCAGCAGCCGGACTAGCGGGAGTACGCAGTATTTT; CDR3aa: CASSRTSGSTQYF
j_gene: TRBJ2-7; abundance: .; d_gene: TRBD2; v_gene: TRBV6-5; CDR3nt: TGTGCCACAGAAACCGGGACTAGCGGGATCAACGAGCAGTACTTC; CDR3aa: CATETGTSGINEQYF
j_gene: TRBJ2-1; abundance: .; d_gene: .; v_gene: TRBV10-1; CDR3nt: TGCGCCAGCAGTGTCGCAAGGGCAGGCAATGAGCAGTTCTTC; CDR3aa: CASSVARAGNEQFF
j_gene: TRBJ2-2; abundance: .; d_gene: .; v_gene: TRBV10-1; CDR3nt: TGCGCCAGCAGCGCCGGGAGCGGAACCGGGGAGCTGTTTTTT; CDR3aa: CASSAGSGTGELFF
j_gene: TRBJ2-3; abundance: once; d_gene: .; v_gene: TRBV4-2; CDR3nt: TGTGCCAGCAGCCAGTATAACGGGGCAGATACGCAGTATTTT; CDR3aa: CASSQYNGADTQYF
j_gene: TRBJ1-2; abundance: few; d_gene: TRBD1; v_gene: TRBV9; CDR3nt: TGTGCCAGCAGCGTAGAAGTTACAGGGGCCTATGGCTACACCTTC; CDR3aa: CASSVEVTGAYGYTF
j_gene: TRBJ2-2; abundance: .; d_gene: .; v_gene: TRBV5-1; CDR3nt: TGCGCCAGCAGCTTAAAAGGGGATAACACCGGGGAGCTGTTTTTT; CDR3aa: CASSLKGDNTGELFF
j_gene: TRBJ2-1; abundance: .; d_gene: TRBD2; v_gene: TRBV5-1; CDR3nt: TGCGCCAGCAGCTTGGCGGTACTAGCGGGGTTCTCCTACAATGAGCAGTTCTTC; CDR3aa: CASSLAVLAGFSYNEQFF
j_gene: TRBJ2-3; abundance: .; d_gene: TRBD2; v_gene: TRBV9; CDR3nt: TGTGCCAGCAGCACGACTAGCGGGACAGATACGCAGTATTTT; CDR3aa: CASSTTSGTDTQYF
j_gene: TRBJ1-1; abundance: .; d_gene: .; v_gene: TRBV27; CDR3nt: TGTGCCAGCAGTTCCTGGCAGGTGAACACTGAAGCTTTCTTT; CDR3aa: CASSSWQVNTEAFF
j_gene: TRBJ1-2; abundance: .; d_gene: .; v_gene: TRBV5-6; CDR3nt: TGTGCCAGCAGCTTCGTACAAAGTCAGGGCTGGGGCTACACCTTC; CDR3aa: CASSFVQSQGWGYTF
j_gene: TRBJ2-2; abundance: .; d_gene: TRBD2; v_gene: TRBV7-2; CDR3nt: TGTGCCAGCAGCTTAGTAGCTAGCGGGAGATACACCGGGGAGCTGTTTTTT; CDR3aa: CASSLVASGRYTGELFF
j_gene: TRBJ1-3; abundance: .; d_gene: .; v_gene: TRBV6-5; CDR3nt: TGTGCCAGCAGGCAGACTAGCTCTGGAAACACCATATATTTT; CDR3aa: CASRQTSSGNTIYF
j_gene: TRBJ2-1; abundance: .; d_gene: .; v_gene: TRBV7-8; CDR3nt: TGTGCCAGCAGCTCTCGACTAGATCCCTCCTACAATGAGCAGTTCTTC; CDR3aa: CASSSRLDPSYNEQFF
j_gene: TRBJ2-2; abundance: .; d_gene: TRBD2; v_gene: TRBV19; CDR3nt: TGTGCCAGTAGTAAGGGACTAGCGGGAGTCGTCATCGGGGAGCTGTTTTTT; CDR3aa: CASSKGLAGVVIGELFF
j_gene: TRBJ2-7; abundance: once; d_gene: .; v_gene: TRBV2; CDR3nt: TGTGCCTCCGGGGGAGCCTACGAGCAGTACTTC; CDR3aa: CASGGAYEQYF
j_gene: TRBJ1-2; abundance: .; d_gene: TRBD1; v_gene: TRBV7-9; CDR3nt: TGTGCCAGCAGCAAACCCGGACAGGGTGGGTATGGCTACACCTTC; CDR3aa: CASSKPGQGGYGYTF
j_gene: TRBJ1-2; abundance: once; d_gene: .; v_gene: TRBV27; CDR3nt: TGTGCCAGCAGTCCTCAGAGACAGTCACTCAACTATGGCTACACCTTC; CDR3aa: CASSPQRQSLNYGYTF
j_gene: TRBJ1-5; abundance: .; d_gene: TRBD1; v_gene: TRBV6-1; CDR3nt: TGTGCCACGGGTTCCGGGACAGGGAGCAATCAGCCCCAGCATTTT; CDR3aa: CATGSGTGSNQPQHF
j_gene: TRBJ1-4; abundance: .; d_gene: TRBD1; v_gene: TRBV5-1; CDR3nt: TGCGCCAGCAGCTTGGACCCGGGACAGGGGGACGAAAAACTGTTTTTT; CDR3aa: CASSLDPGQGDEKLFF
j_gene: TRBJ2-1; abundance: .; d_gene: TRBD2; v_gene: TRBV6-6; CDR3nt: TGTGCCAGCAGTTACCCGGGACTAGCCAATGAGCAGTTCTTC; CDR3aa: CASSYPGLANEQFF
j_gene: TRBJ2-7; abundance: .; d_gene: .; v_gene: TRBV30; CDR3nt: TGTGCCTGGACCGGACAGCACGCCTACGAGCAGTACTTC; CDR3aa: CAWTGQHAYEQYF
j_gene: TRBJ2-7; abundance: .; d_gene: .; v_gene: TRBV7-2; CDR3nt: TGTGCCAGCAGCCGGGACTCACGCTTGGAGCAGTACTTC; CDR3aa: CASSRDSRLEQYF
j_gene: TRBJ2-1; abundance: .; d_gene: .; v_gene: TRBV30; CDR3nt: TGTGCCGGGGGCGGGACGTCAATTTTCTCCTACAATGAGCAGTTCTTC; CDR3aa: CAGGGTSIFSYNEQFF
j_gene: TRBJ1-1; abundance: .; d_gene: TRBD1; v_gene: TRBV5-4; CDR3nt: TGTGCCAGCAGCTTACAGGGGGACGGGACTGAAGCTTTCTTT; CDR3aa: CASSLQGDGTEAFF
j_gene: TRBJ2-5; abundance: .; d_gene: .; v_gene: TRBV28; CDR3nt: TGTGCCAGCAGTTTGGTGGGACAAAAAGAGACCCAGTACTTC; CDR3aa: CASSLVGQKETQYF
j_gene: TRBJ2-1; abundance: .; d_gene: .; v_gene: TRBV11-3; CDR3nt: TGTGCCAGCAGTCTTGGAACGGGGTATCTCTCATCCTACAATGAGCAGTTCTTC; CDR3aa: CASSLGTGYLSSYNEQFF
j_gene: TRBJ2-1; abundance: .; d_gene: .; v_gene: TRBV2; CDR3nt: TGTGCCAGCCCAAGGCGGGGAAGCTCCTACAATGAGCAGTTCTTC; CDR3aa: CASPRRGSSYNEQFF
j_gene: TRBJ2-1; abundance: .; d_gene: .; v_gene: TRBV23-1; CDR3nt: TGCGCCAGCCCCGGAGCGAGGAATGAGCAGTTCTTC; CDR3aa: CASPGARNEQFF
j_gene: TRBJ2-1; abundance: .; d_gene: TRBD2; v_gene: TRBV18; CDR3nt: TGTGCCAGCTCCGAAGGGACTAGCGGGGTGAATGAGCAGTTCTTC; CDR3aa: CASSEGTSGVNEQFF
j_gene: TRBJ2-7; abundance: .; d_gene: .; v_gene: TRBV7-2; CDR3nt: TGTGCCAGCAGCAGCCAGGGCCCCGAGCAGTACTTC; CDR3aa: CASSSQGPEQYF
j_gene: TRBJ1-2; abundance: .; d_gene: .; v_gene: TRBV30; CDR3nt: TGTGCCTGGAGTAGAACAGCTAACACTGGGGAGAGCTACACCTTC; CDR3aa: CAWSRTANTGESYTF
j_gene: TRBJ2-1; abundance: .; d_gene: .; v_gene: TRBV28; CDR3nt: TGTGCCAGCACCCGCCGAAGGGGGAATGAGCAGTTCTTC; CDR3aa: CASTRRRGNEQFF
j_gene: TRBJ1-1; abundance: .; d_gene: .; v_gene: TRBV7-2; CDR3nt: TGTGCCACTTACCGGGACGTTCTTATGAACACTGAAGCTTTCTTT; CDR3aa: CATYRDVLMNTEAFF
j_gene: TRBJ2-2; abundance: once; d_gene: .; v_gene: TRBV30; CDR3nt: TGTGCCTGGAGTGTACGCAGCCTAGACACCGGGGAGCTGTTTTTT; CDR3aa: CAWSVRSLDTGELFF
j_gene: TRBJ2-3; abundance: .; d_gene: .; v_gene: TRBV14; CDR3nt: TGTGCCAGCAGCCAGCAGGGGTTTTGGGGTACGCAGTATTTT; CDR3aa: CASSQQGFWGTQYF
j_gene: TRBJ2-3; abundance: .; d_gene: .; v_gene: TRBV30; CDR3nt: TGTGCCTGGAGTTCCAGGGATACGCAGTATTTT; CDR3aa: CAWSSRDTQYF
j_gene: TRBJ1-1; abundance: few; d_gene: .; v_gene: TRBV15; CDR3nt: TGTGCCACCAGCATACAGCTTGGAGGTACTGAAGCTTTCTTT; CDR3aa: CATSIQLGGTEAFF
j_gene: TRBJ2-7; abundance: few; d_gene: .; v_gene: TRBV5-6; CDR3nt: TGTGCCAGCAGCTTGGCTAGCGTCTACGAGCAGTACTTC; CDR3aa: CASSLASVYEQYF
j_gene: TRBJ2-2; abundance: once; d_gene: .; v_gene: TRBV15; CDR3nt: TGTGCCACCAGCAAGGGGCAGAACACCGGGGAGCTGTTTTTT; CDR3aa: CATSKGQNTGELFF
j_gene: TRBJ1-1; abundance: .; d_gene: .; v_gene: TRBV9; CDR3nt: TGTGCCAGCAGCGTAGAACCACTCTACACTGAAGCTTTCTTT; CDR3aa: CASSVEPLYTEAFF
j_gene: TRBJ1-4; abundance: .; d_gene: .; v_gene: TRBV28; CDR3nt: TGTGCCAGCAGTGCGAGGATGGTGGACGAAAAACTGTTTTTT; CDR3aa: CASSARMVDEKLFF